The present TCR beta chain was sequenced within a study of spatial heterogeneity in lung cancer. The library protocol tagged each TCR cDNA with a unique molecular identifier. TCRdb re-called the 5' RACE reads through MiXCR, storing one row per CDR3 protein. This sample has about 94,000 distinct CDR3 sequences; roughly a fifth occur once, and the top ten carry around a fifth. This CDR3 contains 14 residues. Losses at the gene ends were 7 bases for V and 0 bases for J; bases not matched to a gene: 3. This clonotype was seen a few times. The time point was: blood at routine non-recurrence follow-up after resection.

The receptor's source is a male donor with early-stage non-small cell lung cancer. The sample consisted of PBMCs, taken at follow-up. The V call is TRBV12-3 or TRBV12-4, the J call TRBJ1-3, with 7 bases fitting TRBD1. The CDR3 protein is CASIRTGSGNTIYF. In DNA, the CDR3 is TGTGCCAGCATCCGGACAGGCTCTGGAAACACCATATATTTT.